This record concerns one T cell receptor beta chain sequence. Its antigen is still unknown. The data stem from a study of identical twins. Per germline, CDR1 SQVTM and CDR2 ANQGSEA. V lost 5 bases and J lost 4, with 13 bases in between. The CDR3 loop spans 13 amino acids. TCRdb itself ran the 5' RACE reads through MiXCR, one entry per CDR3 protein. The sample holds approximately 500,000 distinct CDR3 sequences, roughly 15% seen once. Overall study findings and caveats: Excess low generation probability was seen in twin-shared out-of-frame alpha sequences.

This sample was also put to use in a study of yellow fever vaccine responses in identical twins.

Sequencing was done on a sample of CD4+ T cells sorted from blood. This sequence was found in a woman under 30 in good health. V usage is TRBV29-1 and J usage is TRBJ2-3, with D perhaps being TRBD1 or TRBD2 (6 bases each). The CDR3 is CSVKRGAADTQYF. CDR3 DNA sequence: TGCAGCGTTAAAAGGGGGGCCGCAGATACGCAGTATTTT.